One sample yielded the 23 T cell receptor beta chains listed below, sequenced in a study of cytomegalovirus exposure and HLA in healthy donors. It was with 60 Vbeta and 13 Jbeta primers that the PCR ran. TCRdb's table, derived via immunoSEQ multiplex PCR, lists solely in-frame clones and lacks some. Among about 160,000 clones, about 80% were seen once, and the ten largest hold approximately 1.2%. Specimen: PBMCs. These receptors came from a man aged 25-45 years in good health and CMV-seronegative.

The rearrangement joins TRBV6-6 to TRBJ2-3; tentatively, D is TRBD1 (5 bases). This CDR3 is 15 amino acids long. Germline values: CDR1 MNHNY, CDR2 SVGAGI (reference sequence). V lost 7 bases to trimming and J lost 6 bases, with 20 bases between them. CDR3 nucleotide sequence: TGTGCCAGCACCACTCTGGGGCAGGGCAGGGATACGCAGTATTTT. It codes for CASTTLGQGRDTQYF.

CDR3 sequence reads: CASSLGGRDNNEQFF. The DNA of the CDR3 is TGCGCCAGCAGCTTGGGCGGGAGAGACAACAATGAGCAGTTCTTC. The chain has TRBV5-1 and TRBJ2-1, with 7 bases fitting TRBD2. Losses at the gene ends were 0 bases for V and 5 bases for J; bases not matched to a gene: 5. CDR3 size: 15 residues. The germline gives CDR1 SGHRS, CDR2 YFSETQ.

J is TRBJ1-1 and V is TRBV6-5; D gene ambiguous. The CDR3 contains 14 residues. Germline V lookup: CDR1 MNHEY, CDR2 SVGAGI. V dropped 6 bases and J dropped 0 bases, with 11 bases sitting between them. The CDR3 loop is CASRPLSVNTEAFF. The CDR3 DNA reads TGTGCCAGCAGGCCTTTAAGCGTGAACACTGAAGCTTTCTTT.

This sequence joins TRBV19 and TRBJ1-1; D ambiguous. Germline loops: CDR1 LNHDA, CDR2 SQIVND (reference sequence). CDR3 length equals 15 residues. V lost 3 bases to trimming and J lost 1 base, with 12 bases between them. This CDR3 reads CASSIGRRTNTEAFF. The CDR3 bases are TGTGCCAGTAGTATCGGAAGGAGGACGAACACTGAAGCTTTCTTT.

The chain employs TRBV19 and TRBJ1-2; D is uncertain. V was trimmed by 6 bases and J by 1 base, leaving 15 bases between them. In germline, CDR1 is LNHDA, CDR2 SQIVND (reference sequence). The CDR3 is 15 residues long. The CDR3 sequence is CASRIWATHNYGYTF. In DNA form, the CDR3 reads TGTGCCAGTAGAATCTGGGCAACGCATAACTATGGCTACACCTTC.

The CDR3 region has the DNA TGTGCCAGCAGTTCGGGGTTTAGCACAGATACGCAGTATTTT. Amino acid sequence: CASSSGFSTDTQYF. V and J are TRBV25-1 and TRBJ2-3; a weak D match, TRBD2 (5 bases). The length of the CDR3 is 14 residues. V lost 5 bases to trimming and J lost 0 bases, with 9 bases between them. Germline values: CDR1 MGHDK, CDR2 SYGVNS.

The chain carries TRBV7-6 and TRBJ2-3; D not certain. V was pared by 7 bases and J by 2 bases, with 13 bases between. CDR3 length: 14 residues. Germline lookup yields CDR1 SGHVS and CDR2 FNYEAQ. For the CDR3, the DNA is TGTGCCAGCACTCTCGCAGGCTACACAGATACGCAGTATTTT. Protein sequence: CASTLAGYTDTQYF. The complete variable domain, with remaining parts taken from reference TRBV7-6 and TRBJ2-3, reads GAGVSQSPRYKVTKRGQDVALRCDPISGHVSLYWYRQALGQGPEFLTYFNYEAQQDKSGLPNDRFSAERPEGSISTLTIQRTEQRDSAMYRCASTLAGYTDTQYFGPGTRLTVL.

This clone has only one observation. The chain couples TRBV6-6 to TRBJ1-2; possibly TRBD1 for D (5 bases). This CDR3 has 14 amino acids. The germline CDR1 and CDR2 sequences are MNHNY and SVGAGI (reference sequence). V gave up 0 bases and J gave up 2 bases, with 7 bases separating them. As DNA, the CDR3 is TGTGCCAGCAGTTACTCGTCAGGGAACTATGGCTACACCTTC. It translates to CASSYSSGNYGYTF.

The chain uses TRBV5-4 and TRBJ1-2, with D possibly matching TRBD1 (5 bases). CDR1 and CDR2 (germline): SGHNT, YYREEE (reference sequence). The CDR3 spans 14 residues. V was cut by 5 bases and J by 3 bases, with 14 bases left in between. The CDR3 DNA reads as TGTGCCAGCAGGACCTTCAGGGAGGACTATGGCTACACCTTC. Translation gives CASRTFREDYGYTF.

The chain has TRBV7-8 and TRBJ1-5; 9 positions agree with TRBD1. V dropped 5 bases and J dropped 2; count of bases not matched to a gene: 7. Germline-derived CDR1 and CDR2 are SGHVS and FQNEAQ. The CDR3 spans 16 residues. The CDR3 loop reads CASSPGTGYGNQPQHF. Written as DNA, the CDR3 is TGTGCCAGCAGCCCCGGGACAGGGTATGGCAATCAGCCCCAGCATTTT. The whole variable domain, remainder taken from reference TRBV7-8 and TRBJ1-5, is GAGVSQSPRYKVAKRGQDVALRCDPISGHVSLFWYQQALGQGPEFLTYFQNEAQLDKSGLPSDRFFAERPEGSVSTLKIQRTQQEDSAVYLCASSPGTGYGNQPQHFGDGTRLSIL.

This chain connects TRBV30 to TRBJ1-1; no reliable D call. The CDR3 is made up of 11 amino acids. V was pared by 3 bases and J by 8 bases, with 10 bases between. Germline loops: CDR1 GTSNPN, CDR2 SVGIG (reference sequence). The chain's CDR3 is CAWSPFREAFF. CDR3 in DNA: TGTGCCTGGAGCCCTTTTCGGGAAGCTTTCTTT. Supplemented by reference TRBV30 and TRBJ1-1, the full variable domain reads SQTIHQWPATLVQPVGSPLSLECTVEGTSNPNLYWYRQAAGRGLQLLFYSVGIGQISSEVPQNLSASRPQDRQFILSSKKLLLSDSGFYLCAWSPFREAFFGQGTRLTVV.

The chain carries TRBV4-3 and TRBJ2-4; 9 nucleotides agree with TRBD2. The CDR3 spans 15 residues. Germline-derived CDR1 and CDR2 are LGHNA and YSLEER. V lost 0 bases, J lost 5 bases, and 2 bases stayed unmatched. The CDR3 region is CASSQDRLAENIQYF. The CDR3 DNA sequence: TGCGCCAGCAGCCAAGATCGACTAGCGGAAAACATTCAGTACTTC.

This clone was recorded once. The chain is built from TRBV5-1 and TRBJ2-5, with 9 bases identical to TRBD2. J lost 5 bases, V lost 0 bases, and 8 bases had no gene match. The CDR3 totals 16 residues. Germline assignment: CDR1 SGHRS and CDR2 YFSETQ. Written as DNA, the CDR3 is TGCGCCAGCAGCTTGGCCGCAAGGACTAGCGTGGAGACCCAGTACTTC. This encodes CASSLAARTSVETQYF.

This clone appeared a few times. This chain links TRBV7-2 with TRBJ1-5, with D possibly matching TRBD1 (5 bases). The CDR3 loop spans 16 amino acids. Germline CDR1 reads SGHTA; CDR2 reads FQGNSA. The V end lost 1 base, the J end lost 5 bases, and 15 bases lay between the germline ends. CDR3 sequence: CASSLEGRVPYQPQHF. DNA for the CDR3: TGTGCCAGCAGCTTAGAGGGCAGGGTCCCTTATCAGCCCCAGCATTTT.

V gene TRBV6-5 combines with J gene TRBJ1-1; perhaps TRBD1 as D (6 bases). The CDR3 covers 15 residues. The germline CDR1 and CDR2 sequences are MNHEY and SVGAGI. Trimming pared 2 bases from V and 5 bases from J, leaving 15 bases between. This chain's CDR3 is CASSYDLGARTEAFF. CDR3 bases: TGTGCCAGCAGTTACGATCTGGGGGCGAGGACTGAAGCTTTCTTT.

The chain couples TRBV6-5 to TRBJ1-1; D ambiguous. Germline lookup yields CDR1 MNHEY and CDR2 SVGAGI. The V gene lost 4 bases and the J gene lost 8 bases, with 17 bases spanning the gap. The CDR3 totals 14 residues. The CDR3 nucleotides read TGTGCCAGCAGTTCCCAGAGACAAGAACAAGAAGCTTTCTTT. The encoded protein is CASSSQRQEQEAFF.

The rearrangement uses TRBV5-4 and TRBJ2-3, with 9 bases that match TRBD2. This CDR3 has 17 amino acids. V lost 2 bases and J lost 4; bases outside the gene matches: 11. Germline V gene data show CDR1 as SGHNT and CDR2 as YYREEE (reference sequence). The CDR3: CASSFGGLAGVSDTQYF. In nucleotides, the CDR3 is TGTGCCAGCAGCTTCGGGGGCTTAGCGGGAGTTTCAGATACGCAGTATTTT.

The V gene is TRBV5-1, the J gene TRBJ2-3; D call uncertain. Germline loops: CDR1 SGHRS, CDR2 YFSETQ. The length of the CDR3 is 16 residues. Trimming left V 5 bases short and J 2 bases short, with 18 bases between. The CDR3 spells CASSRSLADSTDTQYF. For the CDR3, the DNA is TGCGCCAGCAGTAGGTCTTTGGCCGACTCCACAGATACGCAGTATTTT.

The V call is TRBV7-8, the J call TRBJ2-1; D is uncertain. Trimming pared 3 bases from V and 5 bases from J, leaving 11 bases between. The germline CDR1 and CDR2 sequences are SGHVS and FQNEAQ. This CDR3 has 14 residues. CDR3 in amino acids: CASSFISSNNEQFF. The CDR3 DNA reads TGTGCCAGCAGCTTTATTTCCAGTAACAATGAGCAGTTCTTC.

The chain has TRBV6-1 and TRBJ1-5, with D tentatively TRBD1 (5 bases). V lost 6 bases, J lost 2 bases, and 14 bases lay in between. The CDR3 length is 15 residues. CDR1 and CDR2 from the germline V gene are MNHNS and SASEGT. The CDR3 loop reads CASRGTTSGNQPQHF. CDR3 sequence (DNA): TGTGCCAGCAGGGGGACTACCTCTGGCAATCAGCCCCAGCATTTT.

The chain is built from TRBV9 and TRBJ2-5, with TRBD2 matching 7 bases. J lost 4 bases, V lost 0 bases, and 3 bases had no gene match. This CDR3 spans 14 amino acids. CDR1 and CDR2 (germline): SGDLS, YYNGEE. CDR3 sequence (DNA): TGTGCCAGCAGCGTAGGGGGGGGAGCAGAGACCCAGTACTTC. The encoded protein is CASSVGGGAETQYF.

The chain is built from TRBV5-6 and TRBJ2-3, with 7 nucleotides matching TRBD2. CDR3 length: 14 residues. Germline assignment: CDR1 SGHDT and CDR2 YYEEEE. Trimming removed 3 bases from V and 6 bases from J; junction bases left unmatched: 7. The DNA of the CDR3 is TGTGCCAGCAGCTCACTAGCGAGTTCCGATACGCAGTATTTT. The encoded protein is CASSSLASSDTQYF.

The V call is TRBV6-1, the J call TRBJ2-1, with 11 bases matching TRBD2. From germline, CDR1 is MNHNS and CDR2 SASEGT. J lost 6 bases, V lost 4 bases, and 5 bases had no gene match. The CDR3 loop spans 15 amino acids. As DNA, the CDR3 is TGTGCCAGCAGTGGAACTAGCGGGGGATCCAATGAGCAGTTCTTC. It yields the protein CASSGTSGGSNEQFF.